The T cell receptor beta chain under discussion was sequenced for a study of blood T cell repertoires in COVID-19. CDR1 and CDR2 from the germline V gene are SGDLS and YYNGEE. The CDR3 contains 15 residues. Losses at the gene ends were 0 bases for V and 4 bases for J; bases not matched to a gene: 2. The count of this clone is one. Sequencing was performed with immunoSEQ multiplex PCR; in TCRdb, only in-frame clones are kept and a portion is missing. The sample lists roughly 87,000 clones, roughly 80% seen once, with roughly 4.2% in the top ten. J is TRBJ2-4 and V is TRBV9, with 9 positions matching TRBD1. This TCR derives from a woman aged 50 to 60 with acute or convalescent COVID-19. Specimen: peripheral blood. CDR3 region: CASSVGDRVKNIQYF. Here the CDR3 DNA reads TGTGCCAGCAGCGTAGGGGACAGGGTAAAAAACATTCAGTACTTC.